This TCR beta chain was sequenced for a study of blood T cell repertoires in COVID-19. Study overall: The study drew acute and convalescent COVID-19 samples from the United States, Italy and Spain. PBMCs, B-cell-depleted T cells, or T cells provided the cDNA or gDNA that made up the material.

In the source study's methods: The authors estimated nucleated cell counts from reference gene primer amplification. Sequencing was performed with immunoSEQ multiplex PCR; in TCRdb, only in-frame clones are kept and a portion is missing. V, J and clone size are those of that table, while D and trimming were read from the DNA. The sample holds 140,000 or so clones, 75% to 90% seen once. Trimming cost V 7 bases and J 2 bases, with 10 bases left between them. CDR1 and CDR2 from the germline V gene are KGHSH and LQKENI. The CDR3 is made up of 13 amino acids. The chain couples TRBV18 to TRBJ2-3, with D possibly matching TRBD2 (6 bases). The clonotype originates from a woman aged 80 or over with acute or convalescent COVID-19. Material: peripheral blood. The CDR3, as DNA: TGTGCCAGCTTGGGACTTATCACAGATACGCAGTATTTT. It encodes CASLGLITDTQYF.